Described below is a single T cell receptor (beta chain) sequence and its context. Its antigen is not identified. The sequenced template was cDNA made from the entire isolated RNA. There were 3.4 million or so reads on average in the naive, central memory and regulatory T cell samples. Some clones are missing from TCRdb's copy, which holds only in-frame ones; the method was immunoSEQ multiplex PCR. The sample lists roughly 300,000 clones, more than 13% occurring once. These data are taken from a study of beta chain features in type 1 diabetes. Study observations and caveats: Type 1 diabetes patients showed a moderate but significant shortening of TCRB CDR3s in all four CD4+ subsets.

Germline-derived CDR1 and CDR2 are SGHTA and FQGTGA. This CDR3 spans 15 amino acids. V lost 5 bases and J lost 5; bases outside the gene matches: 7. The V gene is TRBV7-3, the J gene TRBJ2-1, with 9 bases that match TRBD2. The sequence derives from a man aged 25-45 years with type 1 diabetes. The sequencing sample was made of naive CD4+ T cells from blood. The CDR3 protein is CASSPGLALDNEQFF. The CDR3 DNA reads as TGTGCCAGCAGCCCGGGACTAGCTCTAGACAATGAGCAGTTCTTC.